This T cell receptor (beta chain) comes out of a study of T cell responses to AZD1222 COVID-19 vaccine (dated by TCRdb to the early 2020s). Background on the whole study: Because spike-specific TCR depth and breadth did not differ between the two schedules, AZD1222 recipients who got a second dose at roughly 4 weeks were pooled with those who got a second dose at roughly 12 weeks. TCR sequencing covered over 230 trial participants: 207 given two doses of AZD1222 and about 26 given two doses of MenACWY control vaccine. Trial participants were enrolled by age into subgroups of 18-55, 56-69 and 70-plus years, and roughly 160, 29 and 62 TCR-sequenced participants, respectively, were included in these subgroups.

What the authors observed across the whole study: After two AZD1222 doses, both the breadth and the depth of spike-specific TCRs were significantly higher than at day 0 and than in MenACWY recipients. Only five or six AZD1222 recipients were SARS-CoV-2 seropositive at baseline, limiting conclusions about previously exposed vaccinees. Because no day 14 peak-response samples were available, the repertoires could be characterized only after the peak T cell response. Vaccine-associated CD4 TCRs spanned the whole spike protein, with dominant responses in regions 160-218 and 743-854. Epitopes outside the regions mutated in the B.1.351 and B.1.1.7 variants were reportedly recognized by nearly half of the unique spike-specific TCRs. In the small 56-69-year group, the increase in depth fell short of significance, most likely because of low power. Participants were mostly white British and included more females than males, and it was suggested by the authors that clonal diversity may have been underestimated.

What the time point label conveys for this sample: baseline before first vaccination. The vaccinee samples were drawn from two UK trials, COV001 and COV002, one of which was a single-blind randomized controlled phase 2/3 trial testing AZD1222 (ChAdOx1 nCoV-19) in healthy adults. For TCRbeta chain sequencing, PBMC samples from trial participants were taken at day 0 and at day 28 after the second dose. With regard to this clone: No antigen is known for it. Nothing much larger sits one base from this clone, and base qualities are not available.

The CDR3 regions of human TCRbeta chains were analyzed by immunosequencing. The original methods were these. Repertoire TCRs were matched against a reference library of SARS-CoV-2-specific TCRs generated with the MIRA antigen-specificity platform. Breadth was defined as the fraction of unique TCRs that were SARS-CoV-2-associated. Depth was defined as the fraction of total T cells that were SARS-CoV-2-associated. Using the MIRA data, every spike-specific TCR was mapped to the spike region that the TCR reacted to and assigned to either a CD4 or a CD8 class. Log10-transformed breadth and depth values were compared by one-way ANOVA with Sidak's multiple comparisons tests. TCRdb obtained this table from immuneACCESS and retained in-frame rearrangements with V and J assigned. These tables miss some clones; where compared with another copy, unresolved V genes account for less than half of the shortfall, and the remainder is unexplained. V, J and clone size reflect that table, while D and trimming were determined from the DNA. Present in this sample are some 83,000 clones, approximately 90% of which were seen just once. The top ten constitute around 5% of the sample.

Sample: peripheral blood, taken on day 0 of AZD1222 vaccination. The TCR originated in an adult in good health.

The CDR3 region: CASSLNSGASSYEQYF. The nucleotides read TGTGCCAGCAGCCTTAATAGCGGCGCGAGCTCCTACGAGCAGTACTTC. The chain is encoded by TRBV7-3 joined to TRBJ2-7; 6 matching bases give a weak D call of TRBD2. Measured from the cysteine to the phenylalanine, the CDR3 is 16 residues long. Of all the DNA, just the CDR3 is kept, 48 bases in frame from base 1. The germline V gene sets CDR1 to SGHTA and CDR2 to FQGTGA. V loses 5 bases of germline sequence and J loses 0 bases, and the interval between the two ends is 17 bases. Joined to the reference TRBV7-3 and TRBJ2-7 proteins, this CDR3 gives the full variable domain: GAGVSQTPSNKVTEKGKYVELRCDPISGHTALYWYRQSLGQGPEFLIYFQGTGAADDSGLPNDRFFAVRPEGSVSTLKIQRTERGDSAVYLCASSLNSGASSYEQYFGPGTRLTVT.